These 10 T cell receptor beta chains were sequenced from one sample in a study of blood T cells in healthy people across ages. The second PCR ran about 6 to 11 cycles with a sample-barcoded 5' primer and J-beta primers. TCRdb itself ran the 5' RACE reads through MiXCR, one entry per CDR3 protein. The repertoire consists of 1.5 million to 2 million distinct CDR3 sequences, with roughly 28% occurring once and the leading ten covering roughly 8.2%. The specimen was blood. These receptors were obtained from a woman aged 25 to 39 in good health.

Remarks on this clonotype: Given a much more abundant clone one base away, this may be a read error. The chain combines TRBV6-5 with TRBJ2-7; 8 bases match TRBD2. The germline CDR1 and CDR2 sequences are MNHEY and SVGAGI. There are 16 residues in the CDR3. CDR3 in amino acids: CASSYSEGSGVYERYF. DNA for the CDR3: TGTGCCAGCAGTTACTCAGAGGGTAGCGGGGTTTACGAGCGGTACTTC.

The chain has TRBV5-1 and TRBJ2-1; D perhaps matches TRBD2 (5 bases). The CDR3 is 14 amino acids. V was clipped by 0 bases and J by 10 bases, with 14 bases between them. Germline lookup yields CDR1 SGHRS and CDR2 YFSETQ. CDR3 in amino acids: CASSLAGPREEQFF. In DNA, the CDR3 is TGCGCCAGCAGCTTGGCCGGGCCGAGGGAAGAGCAGTTCTTC.

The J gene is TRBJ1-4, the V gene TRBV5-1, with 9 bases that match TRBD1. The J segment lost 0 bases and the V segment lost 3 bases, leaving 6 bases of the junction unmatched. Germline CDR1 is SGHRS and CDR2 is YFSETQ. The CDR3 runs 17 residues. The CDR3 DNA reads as TGCGCCAGCAGCTGGGGACAGGGAGAAGCAACTAATGAAAAACTGTTTTTT. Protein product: CASSWGQGEATNEKLFF.

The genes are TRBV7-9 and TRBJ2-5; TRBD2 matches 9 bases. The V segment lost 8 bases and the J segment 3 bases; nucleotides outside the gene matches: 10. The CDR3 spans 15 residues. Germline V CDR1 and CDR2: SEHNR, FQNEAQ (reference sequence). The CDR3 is CASAQSAGGEETQYF. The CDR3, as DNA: TGTGCCAGCGCCCAATCAGCGGGGGGCGAAGAGACCCAGTACTTC. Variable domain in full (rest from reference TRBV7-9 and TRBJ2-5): DTGVSQNPRHKITKRGQNVTFRCDPISEHNRLYWYRQTLGQGPEFLTYFQNEAQLEKSRLLSDRFSAERPKGSFSTLEIQRTEQGDSAMYLCASAQSAGGEETQYFGPGTRLLVL.

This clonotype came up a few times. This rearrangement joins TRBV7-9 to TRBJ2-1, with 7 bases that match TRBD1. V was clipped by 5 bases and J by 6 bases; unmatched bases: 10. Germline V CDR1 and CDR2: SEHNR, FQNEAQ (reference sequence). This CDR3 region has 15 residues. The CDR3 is CASSSRDRKANEQFF. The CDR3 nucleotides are TGTGCCAGCAGCAGCCGGGACAGAAAAGCCAATGAGCAGTTCTTC.

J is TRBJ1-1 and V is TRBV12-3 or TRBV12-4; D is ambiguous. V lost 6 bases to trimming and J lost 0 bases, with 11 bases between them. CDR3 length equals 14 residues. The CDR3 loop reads CASRFRSMNTEAFF. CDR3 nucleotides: TGTGCCAGCAGGTTCAGGAGCATGAACACTGAAGCTTTCTTT.

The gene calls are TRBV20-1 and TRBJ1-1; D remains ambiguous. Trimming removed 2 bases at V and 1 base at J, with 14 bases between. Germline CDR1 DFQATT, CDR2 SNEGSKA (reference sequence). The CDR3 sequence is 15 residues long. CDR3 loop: CSARPLGETNTEAFF. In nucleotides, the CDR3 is TGCAGTGCTAGACCCCTTGGAGAGACGAACACTGAAGCTTTCTTT.

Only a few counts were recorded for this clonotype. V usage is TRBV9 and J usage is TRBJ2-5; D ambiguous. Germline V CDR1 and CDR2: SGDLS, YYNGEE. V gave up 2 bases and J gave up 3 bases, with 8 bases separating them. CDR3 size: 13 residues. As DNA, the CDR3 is TGTGCCAGCAGCGTGTCACTAAAAGAGACCCAGTACTTC. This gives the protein CASSVSLKETQYF.

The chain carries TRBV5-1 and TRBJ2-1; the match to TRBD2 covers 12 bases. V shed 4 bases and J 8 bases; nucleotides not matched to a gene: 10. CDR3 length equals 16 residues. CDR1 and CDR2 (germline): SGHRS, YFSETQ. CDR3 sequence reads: CASSRASGGVGHEQFF. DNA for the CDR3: TGCGCCAGCAGCAGGGCTAGCGGGGGGGTGGGGCATGAGCAGTTCTTC.

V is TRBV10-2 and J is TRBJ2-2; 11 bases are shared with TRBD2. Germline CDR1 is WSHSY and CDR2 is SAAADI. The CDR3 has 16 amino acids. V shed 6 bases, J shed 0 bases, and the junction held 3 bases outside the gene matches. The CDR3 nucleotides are TGCGCCAGCAGCCGTAGCGGGGGGGCGAACACCGGGGAGCTGTTTTTT. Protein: CASSRSGGANTGELFF.